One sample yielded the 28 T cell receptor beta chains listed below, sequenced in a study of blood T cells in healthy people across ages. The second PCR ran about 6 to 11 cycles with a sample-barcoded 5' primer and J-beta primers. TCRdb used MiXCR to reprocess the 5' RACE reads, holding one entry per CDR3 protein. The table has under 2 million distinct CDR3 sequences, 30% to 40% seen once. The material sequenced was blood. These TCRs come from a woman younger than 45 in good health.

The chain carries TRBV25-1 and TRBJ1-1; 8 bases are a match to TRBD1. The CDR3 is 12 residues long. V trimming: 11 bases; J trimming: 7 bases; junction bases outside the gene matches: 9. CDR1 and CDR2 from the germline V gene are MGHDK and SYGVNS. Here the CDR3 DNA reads TGTGCCGTGGGGACAGGAGCTAGTGAAGCTTTCTTT. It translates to CAVGTGASEAFF. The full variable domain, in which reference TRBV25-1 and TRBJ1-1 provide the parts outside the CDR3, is EADIYQTPRYLVIGTGKKITLECSQTMGHDKMYWYQQDPGMELHLIHYSYGVNSTEKGDLSSESTVSRIRTEHFPLTLESARPSHTSQYLCAVGTGASEAFFGQGTRLTVV.

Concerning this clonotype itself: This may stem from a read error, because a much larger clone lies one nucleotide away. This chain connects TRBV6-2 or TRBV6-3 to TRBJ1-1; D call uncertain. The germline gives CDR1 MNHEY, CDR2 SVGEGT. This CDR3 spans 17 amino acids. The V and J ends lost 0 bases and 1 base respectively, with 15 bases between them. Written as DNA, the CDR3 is TGTGCCAGCAGTTACTCCCTCTGTACGACTAAGAACACTGAAGCTTTCTTT. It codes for CASSYSLCTTKNTEAFF.

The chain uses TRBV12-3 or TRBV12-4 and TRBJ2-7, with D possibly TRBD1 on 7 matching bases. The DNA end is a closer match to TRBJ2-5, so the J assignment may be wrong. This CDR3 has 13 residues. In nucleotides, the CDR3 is TGTGCCAGCAGTCTGGAGGGGGCTCAGACCCAGTACTTC. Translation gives CASSLEGAQTQYF.

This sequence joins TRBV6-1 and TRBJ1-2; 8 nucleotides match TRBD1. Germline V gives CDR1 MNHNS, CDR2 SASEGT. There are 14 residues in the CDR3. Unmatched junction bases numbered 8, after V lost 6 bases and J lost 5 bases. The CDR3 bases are TGTGCCAGCAGCGCTACCGGGACAGGTTATGGCTACACCTTC. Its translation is CASSATGTGYGYTF.

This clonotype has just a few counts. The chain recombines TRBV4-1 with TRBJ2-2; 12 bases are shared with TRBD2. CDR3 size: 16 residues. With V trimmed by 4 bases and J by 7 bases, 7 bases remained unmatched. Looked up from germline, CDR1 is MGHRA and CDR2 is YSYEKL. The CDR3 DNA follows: TGCGCCAGCAGCCCCCCTAGCGGGGGGGCCTTCGGGGAGCTGTTTTTT. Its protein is CASSPPSGGAFGELFF.

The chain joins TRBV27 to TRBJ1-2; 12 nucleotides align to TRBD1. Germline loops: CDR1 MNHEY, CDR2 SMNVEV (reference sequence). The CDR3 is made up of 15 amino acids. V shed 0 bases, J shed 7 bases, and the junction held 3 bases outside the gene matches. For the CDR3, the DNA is TGTGCCAGCAGTTTATCGGGACAGGGGGCGGTTGGCTACACCTTC. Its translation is CASSLSGQGAVGYTF.

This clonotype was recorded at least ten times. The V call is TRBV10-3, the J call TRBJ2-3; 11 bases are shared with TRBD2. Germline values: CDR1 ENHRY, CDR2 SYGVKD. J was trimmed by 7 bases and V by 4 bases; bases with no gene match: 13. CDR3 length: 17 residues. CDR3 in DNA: TGTGCCATCAGTGCTAGCGGGGGGAATATACCTCTGAATACGCAGTATTTT. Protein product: CAISASGGNIPLNTQYF.

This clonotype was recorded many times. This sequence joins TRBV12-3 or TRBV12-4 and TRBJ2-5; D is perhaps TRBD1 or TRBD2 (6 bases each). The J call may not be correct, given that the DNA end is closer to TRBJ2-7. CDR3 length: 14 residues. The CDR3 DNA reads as TGTGCCAGCAGCGGGGGCGGCCCCCTTTACGAGCAGTACTTC. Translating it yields CASSGGGPLYEQYF.

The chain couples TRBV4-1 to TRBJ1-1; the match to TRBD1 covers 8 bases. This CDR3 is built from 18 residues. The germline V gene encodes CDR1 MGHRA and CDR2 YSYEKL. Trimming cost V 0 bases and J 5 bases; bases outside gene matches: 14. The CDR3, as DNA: TGCGCCAGCAGCCAAGATCCGGACAGGGTGAGGGGGGGGACTGAAGCTTTCTTT. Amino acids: CASSQDPDRVRGGTEAFF.

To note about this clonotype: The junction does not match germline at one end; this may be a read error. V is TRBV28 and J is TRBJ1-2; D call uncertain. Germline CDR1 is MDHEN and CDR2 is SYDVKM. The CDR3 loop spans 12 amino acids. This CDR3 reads CAGSFRQYGYTF. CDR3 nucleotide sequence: TGTGCCGGCAGTTTCAGACAATATGGCTACACCTTC.

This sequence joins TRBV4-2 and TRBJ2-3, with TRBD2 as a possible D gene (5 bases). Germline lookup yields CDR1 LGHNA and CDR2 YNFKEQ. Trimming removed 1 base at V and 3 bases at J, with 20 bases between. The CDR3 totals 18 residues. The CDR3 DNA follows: TGTGCCAGCAGCCAAGCTTATGGGCTACTCGGGGTGACAGATACGCAGTATTTT. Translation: CASSQAYGLLGVTDTQYF.

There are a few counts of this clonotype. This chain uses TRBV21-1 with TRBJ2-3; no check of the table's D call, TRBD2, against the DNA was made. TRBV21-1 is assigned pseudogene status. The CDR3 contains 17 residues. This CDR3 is CASSKVRGSGVLDTQYF. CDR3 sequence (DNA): TGTGCCAGCAGCAAAGTTCGGGGTAGCGGGGTATTAGATACGCAGTATTTT.

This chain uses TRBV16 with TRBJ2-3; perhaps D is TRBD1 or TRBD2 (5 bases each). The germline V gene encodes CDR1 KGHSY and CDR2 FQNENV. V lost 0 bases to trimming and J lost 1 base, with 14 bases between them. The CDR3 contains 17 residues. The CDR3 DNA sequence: TGTGCCAGCAGCCAATCAATAGCGAGGGGCCGCACAGATACGCAGTATTTT. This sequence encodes CASSQSIARGRTDTQYF.

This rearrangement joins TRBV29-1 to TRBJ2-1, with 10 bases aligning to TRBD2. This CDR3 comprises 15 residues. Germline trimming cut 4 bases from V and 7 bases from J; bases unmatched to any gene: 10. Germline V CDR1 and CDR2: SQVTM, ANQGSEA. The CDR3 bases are TGCAGCGTTGGAAAAGCGGGAGGGCCAGGGAATGAGCAGTTCTTC. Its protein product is CSVGKAGGPGNEQFF.

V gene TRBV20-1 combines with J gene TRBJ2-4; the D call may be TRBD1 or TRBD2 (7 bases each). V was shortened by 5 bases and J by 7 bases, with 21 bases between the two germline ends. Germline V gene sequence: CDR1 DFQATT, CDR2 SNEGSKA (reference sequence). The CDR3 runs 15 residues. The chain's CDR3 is CSAGQGGGSRNIQYF. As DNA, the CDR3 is TGCAGTGCTGGGCAGGGGGGCGGGAGCCGGAACATTCAGTACTTC.

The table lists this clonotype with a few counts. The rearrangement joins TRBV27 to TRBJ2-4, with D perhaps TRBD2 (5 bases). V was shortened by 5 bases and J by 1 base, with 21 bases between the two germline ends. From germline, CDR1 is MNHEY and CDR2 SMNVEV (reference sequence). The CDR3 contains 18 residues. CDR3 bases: TGTGCCAGCAGTCCCCTCGGTGAGGCCGGGGTGGCCAAAAACATTCAGTACTTC. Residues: CASSPLGEAGVAKNIQYF.

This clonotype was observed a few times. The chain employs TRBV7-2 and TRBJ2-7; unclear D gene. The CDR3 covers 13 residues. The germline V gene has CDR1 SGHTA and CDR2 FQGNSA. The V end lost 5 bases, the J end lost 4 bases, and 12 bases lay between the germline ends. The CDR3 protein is CASSTRNGYEQYF. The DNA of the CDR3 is TGTGCCAGCAGCACCCGGAACGGTTACGAGCAGTACTTC. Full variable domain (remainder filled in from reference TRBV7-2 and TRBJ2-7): GAGVSQSPSNKVTEKGKDVELRCDPISGHTALYWYRQSLGQGLEFLIYFQGNSAPDKSGLPSDRFSAERTGGSVSTLTIQRTQQEDSAVYLCASSTRNGYEQYFGPGTRLTVT.

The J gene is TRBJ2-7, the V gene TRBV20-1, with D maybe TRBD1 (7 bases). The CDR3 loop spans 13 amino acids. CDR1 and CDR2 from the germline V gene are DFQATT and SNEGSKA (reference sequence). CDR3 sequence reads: CGSGGTSSYEQYF. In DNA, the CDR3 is TGCGGGTCAGGGGGGACGAGCTCCTACGAGCAGTACTTC.

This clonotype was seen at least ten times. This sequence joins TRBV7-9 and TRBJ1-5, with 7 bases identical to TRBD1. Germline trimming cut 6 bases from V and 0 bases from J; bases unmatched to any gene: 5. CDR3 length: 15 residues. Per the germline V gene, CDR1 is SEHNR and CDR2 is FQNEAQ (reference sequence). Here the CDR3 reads CASSPGTASNQPQHF. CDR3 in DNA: TGTGCCAGCAGTCCGGGGACAGCTAGCAATCAGCCCCAGCATTTT.

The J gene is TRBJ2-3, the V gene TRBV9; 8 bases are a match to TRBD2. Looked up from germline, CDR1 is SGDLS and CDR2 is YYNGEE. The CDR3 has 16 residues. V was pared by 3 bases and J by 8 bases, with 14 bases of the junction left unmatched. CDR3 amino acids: CASSGGRGGPLATQYF. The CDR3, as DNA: TGTGCCAGCAGCGGTGGTCGGGGGGGCCCCTTGGCTACGCAGTATTTT.

This CDR3 reads CASSLGVSVSTDTQYF. The DNA of the CDR3 is TGTGCCAGCAGCTTAGGCGTCTCAGTCAGCACAGATACGCAGTATTTT. The chain has TRBV7-9 and TRBJ2-3; D is uncertain. V was shortened by 1 base and J by 0 bases, with 11 bases between the two germline ends. This CDR3 spans 16 amino acids. The germline V gene encodes CDR1 SEHNR and CDR2 FQNEAQ (reference sequence).

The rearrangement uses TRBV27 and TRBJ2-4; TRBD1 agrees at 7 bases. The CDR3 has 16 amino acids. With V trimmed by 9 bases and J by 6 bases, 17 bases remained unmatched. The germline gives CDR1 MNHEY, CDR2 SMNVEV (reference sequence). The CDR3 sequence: CASSRQFKGAGNIQYF. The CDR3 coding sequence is TGTGCCAGTAGTCGTCAGTTCAAGGGGGCTGGAAACATTCAGTACTTC.

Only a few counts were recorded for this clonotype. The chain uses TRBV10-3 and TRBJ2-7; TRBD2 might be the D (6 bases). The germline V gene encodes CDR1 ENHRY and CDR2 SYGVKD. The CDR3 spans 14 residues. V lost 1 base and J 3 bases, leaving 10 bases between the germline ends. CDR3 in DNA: TGTGCCATCAGTGAGTTTCCGGAGGGCTACGAGCAGTACTTC. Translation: CAISEFPEGYEQYF.

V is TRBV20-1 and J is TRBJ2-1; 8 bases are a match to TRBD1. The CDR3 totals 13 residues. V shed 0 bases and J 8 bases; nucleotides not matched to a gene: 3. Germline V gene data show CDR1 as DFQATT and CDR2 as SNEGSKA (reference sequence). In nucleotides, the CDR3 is TGCAGTGCTAGAGACAGGGGGCAGGATGAGCAGTTCTTC. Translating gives CSARDRGQDEQFF.

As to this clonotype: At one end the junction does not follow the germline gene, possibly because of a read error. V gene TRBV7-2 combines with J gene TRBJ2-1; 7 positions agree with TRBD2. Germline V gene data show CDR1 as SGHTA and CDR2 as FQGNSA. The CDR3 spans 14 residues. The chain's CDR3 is CASSGGGTKNGQFF. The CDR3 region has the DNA TGTGCCAGCAGCGGGGGGGGGACGAAGAATGGGCAGTTCTTC.

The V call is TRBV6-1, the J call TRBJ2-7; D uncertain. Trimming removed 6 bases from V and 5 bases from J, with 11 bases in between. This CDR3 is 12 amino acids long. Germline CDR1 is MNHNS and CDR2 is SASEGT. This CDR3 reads CASRDNSNEQYF. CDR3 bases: TGTGCCAGCAGAGACAATAGTAACGAGCAGTACTTC.

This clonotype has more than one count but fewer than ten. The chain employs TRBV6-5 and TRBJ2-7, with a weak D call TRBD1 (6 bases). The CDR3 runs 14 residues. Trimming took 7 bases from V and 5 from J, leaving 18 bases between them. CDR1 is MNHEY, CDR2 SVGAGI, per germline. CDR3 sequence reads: CASTRGQPGDEQYF. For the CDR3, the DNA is TGTGCCAGCACCCGGGGACAACCAGGGGACGAGCAGTACTTC.

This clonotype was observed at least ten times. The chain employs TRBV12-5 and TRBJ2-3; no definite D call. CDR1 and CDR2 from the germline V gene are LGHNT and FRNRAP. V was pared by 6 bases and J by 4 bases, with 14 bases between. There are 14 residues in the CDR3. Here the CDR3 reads CASGLDARADTQYF. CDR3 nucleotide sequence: TGTGCTAGTGGGCTAGATGCTCGTGCAGATACGCAGTATTTT.